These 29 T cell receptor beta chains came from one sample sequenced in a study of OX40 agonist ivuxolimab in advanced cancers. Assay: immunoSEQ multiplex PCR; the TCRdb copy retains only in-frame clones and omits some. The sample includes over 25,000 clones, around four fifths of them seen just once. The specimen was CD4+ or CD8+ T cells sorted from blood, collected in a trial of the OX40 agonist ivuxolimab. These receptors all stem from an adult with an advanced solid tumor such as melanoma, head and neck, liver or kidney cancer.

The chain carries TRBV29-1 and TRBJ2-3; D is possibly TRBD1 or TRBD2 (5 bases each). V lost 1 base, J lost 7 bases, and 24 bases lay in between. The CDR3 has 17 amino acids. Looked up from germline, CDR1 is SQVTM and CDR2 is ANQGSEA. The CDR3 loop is CSVEGTSRDDGPYTQYF. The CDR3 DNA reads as TGCAGCGTTGAAGGGACGTCCCGGGACGACGGGCCATATACGCAGTATTTT.

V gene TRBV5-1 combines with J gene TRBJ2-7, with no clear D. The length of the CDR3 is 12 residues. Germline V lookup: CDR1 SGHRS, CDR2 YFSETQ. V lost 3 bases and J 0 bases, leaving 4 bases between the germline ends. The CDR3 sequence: CASSWSSYEQYF. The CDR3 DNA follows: TGCGCCAGCAGCTGGAGCTCCTACGAGCAGTACTTC.

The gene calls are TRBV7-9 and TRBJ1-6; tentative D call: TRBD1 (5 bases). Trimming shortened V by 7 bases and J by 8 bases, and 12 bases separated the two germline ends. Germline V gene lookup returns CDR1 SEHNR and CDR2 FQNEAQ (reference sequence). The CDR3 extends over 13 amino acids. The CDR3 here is CASNFDSDSPLHF. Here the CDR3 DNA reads TGTGCCAGCAACTTCGACAGTGATTCACCCCTCCACTTT.

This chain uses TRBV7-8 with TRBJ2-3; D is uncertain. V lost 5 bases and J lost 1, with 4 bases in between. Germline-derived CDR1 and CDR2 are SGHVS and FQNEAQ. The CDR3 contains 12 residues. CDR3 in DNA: TGTGCCAGCAGCCTCCGCACAGATACGCAGTATTTT. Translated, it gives CASSLRTDTQYF.

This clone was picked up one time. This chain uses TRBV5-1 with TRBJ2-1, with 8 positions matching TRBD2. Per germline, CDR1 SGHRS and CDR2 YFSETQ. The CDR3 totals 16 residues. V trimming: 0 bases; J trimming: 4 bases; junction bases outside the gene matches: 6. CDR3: CASSLAGREPYNEQFF. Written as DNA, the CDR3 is TGCGCCAGCAGCTTGGCCGGGAGGGAACCATACAATGAGCAGTTCTTC.

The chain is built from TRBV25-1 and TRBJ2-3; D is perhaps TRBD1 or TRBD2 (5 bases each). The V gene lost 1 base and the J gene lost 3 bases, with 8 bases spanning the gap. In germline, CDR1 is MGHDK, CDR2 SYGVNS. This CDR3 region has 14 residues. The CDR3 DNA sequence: TGTGCCAGCAGTGAATTTGGGGGAACAGATACGCAGTATTTT. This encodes CASSEFGGTDTQYF.

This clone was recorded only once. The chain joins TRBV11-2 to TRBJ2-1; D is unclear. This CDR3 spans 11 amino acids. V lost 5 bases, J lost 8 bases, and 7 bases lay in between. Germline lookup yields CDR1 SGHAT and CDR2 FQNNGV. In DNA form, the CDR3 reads TGTGCCAGCAGCCCTTCGTATGAGCAGTTCTTC. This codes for CASSPSYEQFF.

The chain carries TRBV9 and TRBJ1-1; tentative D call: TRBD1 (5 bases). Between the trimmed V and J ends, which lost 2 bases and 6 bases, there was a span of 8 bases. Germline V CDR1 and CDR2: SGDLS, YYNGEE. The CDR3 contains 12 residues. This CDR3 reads CASSVQGSEAFF. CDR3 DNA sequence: TGTGCCAGCAGCGTTCAGGGCTCTGAAGCTTTCTTT. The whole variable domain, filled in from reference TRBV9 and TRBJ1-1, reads DSGVTQTPKHLITATGQRVTLRCSPRSGDLSVYWYQQSLDQGLQFLIQYYNGEERAKGNILERFSAQQFPDLHSELNLSSLELGDSALYFCASSVQGSEAFFGQGTRLTVV.

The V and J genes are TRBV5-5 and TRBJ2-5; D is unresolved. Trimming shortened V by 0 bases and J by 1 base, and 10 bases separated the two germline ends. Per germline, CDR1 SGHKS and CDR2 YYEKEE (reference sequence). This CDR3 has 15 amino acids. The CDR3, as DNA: TGTGCCAGCAGCTTGGCCCCACGGAGCCAAGAGACCCAGTACTTC. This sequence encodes CASSLAPRSQETQYF.

For the CDR3, the DNA is TGTGCCAGCAGCCGGAACAGGGACGGGCAGTACTTC. Amino acid sequence: CASSRNRDGQYF. This chain joins TRBV7-2 and TRBJ2-7, with D possibly being TRBD1 (6 bases). Trimming removed 5 bases from V and 9 bases from J, with 14 bases in between. Looked up from germline, CDR1 is SGHTA and CDR2 is FQGNSA. The CDR3 length is 12 residues.

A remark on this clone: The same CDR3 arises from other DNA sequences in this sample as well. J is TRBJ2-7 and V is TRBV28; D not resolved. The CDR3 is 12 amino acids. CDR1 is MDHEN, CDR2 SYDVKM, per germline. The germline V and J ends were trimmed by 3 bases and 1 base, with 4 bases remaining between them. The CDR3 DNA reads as TGTGCCAGCAGTTTCCTTTCCTACGAGCAGTACTTC. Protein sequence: CASSFLSYEQYF. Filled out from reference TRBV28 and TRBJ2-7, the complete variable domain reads DVKVTQSSRYLVKRTGEKVFLECVQDMDHENMFWYRQDPGLGLRLIYFSYDVKMKEKGDIPEGYSVSREKKERFSLILESASTNQTSMYLCASSFLSYEQYFGPGTRLTVT.

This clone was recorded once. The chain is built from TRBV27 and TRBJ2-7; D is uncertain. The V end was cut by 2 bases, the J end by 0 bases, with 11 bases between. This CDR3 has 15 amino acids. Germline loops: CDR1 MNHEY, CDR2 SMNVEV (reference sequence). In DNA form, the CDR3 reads TGTGCCAGCAGTTTAAGTACCGCCAGCTCCTACGAGCAGTACTTC. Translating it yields CASSLSTASSYEQYF.

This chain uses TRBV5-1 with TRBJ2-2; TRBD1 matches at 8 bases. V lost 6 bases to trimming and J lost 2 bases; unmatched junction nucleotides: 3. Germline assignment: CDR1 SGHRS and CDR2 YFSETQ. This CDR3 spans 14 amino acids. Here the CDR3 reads CASNGQGNTGELFF. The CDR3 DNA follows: TGCGCCAGCAACGGACAGGGTAACACCGGGGAGCTGTTTTTT.

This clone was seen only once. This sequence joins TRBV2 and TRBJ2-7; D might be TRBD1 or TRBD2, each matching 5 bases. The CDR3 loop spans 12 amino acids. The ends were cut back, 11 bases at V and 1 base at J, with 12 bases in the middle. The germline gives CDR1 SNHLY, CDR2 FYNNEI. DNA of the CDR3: TGTGCCGGAGGCTGGACATCCTACGAGCAGTACTTC. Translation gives CAGGWTSYEQYF.

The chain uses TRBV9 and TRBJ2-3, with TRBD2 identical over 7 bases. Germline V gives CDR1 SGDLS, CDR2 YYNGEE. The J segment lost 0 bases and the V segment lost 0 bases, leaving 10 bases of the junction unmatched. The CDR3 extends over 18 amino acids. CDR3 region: CASSVAGGSGTSTDTQYF. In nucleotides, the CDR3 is TGTGCCAGCAGCGTAGCGGGGGGTAGCGGCACTAGCACAGATACGCAGTATTTT.

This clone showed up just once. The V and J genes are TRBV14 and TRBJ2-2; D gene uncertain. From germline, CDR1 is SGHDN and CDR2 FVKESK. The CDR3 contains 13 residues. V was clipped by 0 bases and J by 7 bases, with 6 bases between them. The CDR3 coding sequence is TGTGCCAGCAGCCAAGATCGGGTCGGGGAGCTGTTTTTT. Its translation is CASSQDRVGELFF. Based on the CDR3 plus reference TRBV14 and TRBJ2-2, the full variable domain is EAGVTQFPSHSVIEKGQTVTLRCDPISGHDNLYWYRRVMGKEIKFLLHFVKESKQDESGMPNNRFLAERTGGTYSTLKVQPAELEDSGVYFCASSQDRVGELFFGEGSRLTVL.

CDR3 loop: CASRGVGDTEAFF. CDR3 sequence (DNA): TGTGCCAGCAGGGGGGTTGGGGATACTGAAGCTTTCTTT. The chain recombines TRBV6-5 with TRBJ1-1; possibly TRBD1 for D (5 bases). Germline-derived CDR1 and CDR2 are MNHEY and SVGAGI. V was trimmed by 6 bases and J by 5 bases, leaving 13 bases between them. The CDR3 spans 13 residues.

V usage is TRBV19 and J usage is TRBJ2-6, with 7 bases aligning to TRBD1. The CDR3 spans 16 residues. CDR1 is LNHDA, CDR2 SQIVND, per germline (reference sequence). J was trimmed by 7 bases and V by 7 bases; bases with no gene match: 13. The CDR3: CASIDLRQGRANVLTF. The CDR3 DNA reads TGTGCCAGTATCGACCTCCGACAGGGAAGAGCCAACGTCCTGACTTTC.

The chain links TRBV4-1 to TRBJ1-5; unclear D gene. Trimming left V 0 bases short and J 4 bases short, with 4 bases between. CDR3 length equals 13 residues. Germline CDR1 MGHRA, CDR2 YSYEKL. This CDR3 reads CASSQDQNQPQHF. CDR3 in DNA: TGCGCCAGCAGCCAAGATCAAAATCAGCCCCAGCATTTT.

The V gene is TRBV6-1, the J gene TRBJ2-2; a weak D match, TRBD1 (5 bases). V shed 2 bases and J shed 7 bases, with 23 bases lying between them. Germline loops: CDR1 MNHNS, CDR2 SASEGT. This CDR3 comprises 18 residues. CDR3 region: CASSELAGFALRVGELFF. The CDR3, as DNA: TGTGCCAGCAGTGAACTCGCAGGGTTTGCGCTTCGCGTCGGGGAGCTGTTTTTT.

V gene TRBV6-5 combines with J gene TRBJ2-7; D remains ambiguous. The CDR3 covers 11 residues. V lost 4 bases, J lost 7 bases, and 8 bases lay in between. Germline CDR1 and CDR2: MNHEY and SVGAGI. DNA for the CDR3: TGTGCCAGCAGTTTGGGTAAGGAGCAGTACTTC. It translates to CASSLGKEQYF.

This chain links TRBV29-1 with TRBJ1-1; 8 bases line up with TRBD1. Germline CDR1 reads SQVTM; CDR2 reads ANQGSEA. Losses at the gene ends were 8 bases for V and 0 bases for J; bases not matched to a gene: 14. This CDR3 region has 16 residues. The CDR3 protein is CSYKQGGRRMNTEAFF. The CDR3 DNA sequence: TGCAGCTATAAACAGGGGGGAAGGCGCATGAACACTGAAGCTTTCTTT.

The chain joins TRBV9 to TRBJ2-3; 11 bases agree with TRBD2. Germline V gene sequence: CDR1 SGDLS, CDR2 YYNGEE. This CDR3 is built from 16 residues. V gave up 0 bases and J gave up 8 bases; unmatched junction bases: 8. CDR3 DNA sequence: TGTGCCAGCAGCGTAGAGGTTAGCGGGGGGGCTGGTACGCAGTATTTT. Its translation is CASSVEVSGGAGTQYF.

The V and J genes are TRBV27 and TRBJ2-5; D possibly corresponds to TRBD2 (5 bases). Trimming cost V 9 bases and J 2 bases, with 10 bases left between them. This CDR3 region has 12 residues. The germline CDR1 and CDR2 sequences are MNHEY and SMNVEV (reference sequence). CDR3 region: CARGTRQETQYF. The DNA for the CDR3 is TGTGCCAGGGGAACTAGACAAGAGACCCAGTACTTC.

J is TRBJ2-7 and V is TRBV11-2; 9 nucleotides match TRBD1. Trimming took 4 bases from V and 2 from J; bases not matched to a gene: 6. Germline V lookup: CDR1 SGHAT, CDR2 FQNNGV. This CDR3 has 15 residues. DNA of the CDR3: TGTGCCAGCAGCTCGTCGGACAGGGGCGCCTACGAGCAGTACTTC. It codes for CASSSSDRGAYEQYF.

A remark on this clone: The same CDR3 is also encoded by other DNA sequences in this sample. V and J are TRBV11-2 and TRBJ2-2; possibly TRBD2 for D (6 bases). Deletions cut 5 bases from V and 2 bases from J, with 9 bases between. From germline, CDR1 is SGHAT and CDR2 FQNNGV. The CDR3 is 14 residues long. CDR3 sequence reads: CASSRRGNTGELFF. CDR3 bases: TGTGCCAGCAGCCGGCGGGGAAACACCGGGGAGCTGTTTTTT.

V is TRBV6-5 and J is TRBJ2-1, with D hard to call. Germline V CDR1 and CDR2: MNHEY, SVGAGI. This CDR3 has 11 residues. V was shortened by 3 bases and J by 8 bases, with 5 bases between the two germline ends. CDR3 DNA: TGTGCCAGCAGTTATGGGTATGAGCAGTTCTTC. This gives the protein CASSYGYEQFF.

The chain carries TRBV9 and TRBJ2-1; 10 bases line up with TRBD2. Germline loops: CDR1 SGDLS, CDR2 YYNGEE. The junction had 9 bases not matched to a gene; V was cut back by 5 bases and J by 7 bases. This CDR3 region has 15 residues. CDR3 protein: CASSRGLAGVNEQFF. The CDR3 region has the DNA TGTGCCAGCAGTCGGGGTCTAGCGGGAGTAAATGAGCAGTTCTTC.

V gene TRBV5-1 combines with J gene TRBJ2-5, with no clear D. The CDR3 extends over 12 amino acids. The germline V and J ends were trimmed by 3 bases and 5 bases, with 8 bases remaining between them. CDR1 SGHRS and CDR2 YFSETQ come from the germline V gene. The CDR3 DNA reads TGCGCCAGCAGCTCCATGGGGGAGACCCAGTACTTC. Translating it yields CASSSMGETQYF.